Sequencing of this TCR beta chain was carried out in a study of identical twins. Study-level findings and limits: Fewer insertions characterized abundant cord blood beta clonotypes, whereas memory repertoires showed none.

Using its own MiXCR run on the 5' RACE reads, TCRdb lists one record per CDR3 protein. The sample consists of fewer than 250,000 distinct CDR3 sequences, around a tenth of them appearing once. Comment on this clonotype: Its antigen is unknown.

The germline CDR1 and CDR2 sequences are DFQATT and SNEGSKA (reference sequence). This CDR3 has 11 amino acids. V was pared by 6 bases and J by 4 bases, with 9 bases between. V usage is TRBV20-1 and J usage is TRBJ1-2, with D possibly TRBD1 on 5 matching bases. The sequence came from a young woman in good health. The material sequenced was memory (CD45RO+) T cells sorted from blood. CDR3 residues: CSAGDGYGYTF. In nucleotides, the CDR3 is TGCAGTGCCGGGGACGGCTATGGCTACACCTTC.